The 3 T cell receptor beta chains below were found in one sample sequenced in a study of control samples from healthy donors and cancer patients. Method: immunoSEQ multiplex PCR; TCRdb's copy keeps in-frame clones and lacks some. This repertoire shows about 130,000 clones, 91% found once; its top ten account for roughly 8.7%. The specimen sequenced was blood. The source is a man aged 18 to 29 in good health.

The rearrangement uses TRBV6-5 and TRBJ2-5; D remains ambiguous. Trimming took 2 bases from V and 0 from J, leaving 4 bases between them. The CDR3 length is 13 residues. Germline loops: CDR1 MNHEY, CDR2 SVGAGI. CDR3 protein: CASSYQYQETQYF. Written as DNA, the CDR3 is TGTGCCAGCAGTTACCAGTACCAAGAGACCCAGTACTTC.

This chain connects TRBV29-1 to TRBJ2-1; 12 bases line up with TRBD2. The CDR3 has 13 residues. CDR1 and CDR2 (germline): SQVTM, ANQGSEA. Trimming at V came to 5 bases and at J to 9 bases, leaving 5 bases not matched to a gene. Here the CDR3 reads CSVPLAGGVEQFF. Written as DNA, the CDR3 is TGCAGCGTTCCACTAGCGGGGGGTGTTGAGCAGTTCTTC.

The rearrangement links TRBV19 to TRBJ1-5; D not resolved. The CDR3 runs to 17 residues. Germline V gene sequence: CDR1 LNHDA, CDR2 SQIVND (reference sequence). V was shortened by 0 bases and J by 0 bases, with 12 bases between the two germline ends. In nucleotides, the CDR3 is TGTGCCAGTAGTATAGACATCGGCATACTTAGCAATCAGCCCCAGCATTTT. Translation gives CASSIDIGILSNQPQHF.